This TCR beta chain was recovered during a study of shared clonotypes between healthy human individuals (TCRdb year 2020). The study in broad terms: Two women and three men aged 18 to 49 years were included in the cohort. For each donor, three plates each were used for CD4 naive and CD4 memory, two plates were used for CD8 naive, and one plate was used for CD8 memory. Blood TCR repertoires of about 5 healthy adults were deeply sequenced to estimate repertoire size and the extent of clonotype sharing between individuals. Libraries were prepared and TCR repertoires were sequenced by different laboratories using diverse techniques, in order to increase sequencing depth and limit assay-specific biases. Between about 0.9 and 8.9 billion PBMCs per donor were obtained by leukapheresis.

Using the deep immunoSEQ assay, TCR CDR3 regions were amplified from genomic DNA by multiplex PCR. For each cell subset, the extracted genomic DNA was distributed evenly across all wells of several immunoSEQ 96-well plates, and each plate served as one replicate. For sorted subsets, approximately 210 ng of genomic DNA, equivalent to 30,000 or so T cell genomes, went into each replicate PCR. Purified libraries were quantified with a Qubit 3.0 fluorometer, sized on a Bioanalyzer 2100, and re-quantified with the KAPA Library Quantification kit. Every immunoSEQ 96-well plate was sequenced on a dedicated single-read 150-cycle Illumina NextSeq 550 flow cell. The authors processed their data as follows. Because the immunoSEQ output held only junctional sequences and lacked quality scores, the filtering could not match the filtering applied to full-length reads. To assign V/J genes and CDR3, sequences were annotated against IMGT germline references using PyIR, a Python wrapper for IgBLAST v1.9. Reads were filtered out if the reads had weak V/J assignments (E-value above 1e-6), no CDR3, stop codons, out-of-frame junctions, or ambiguous translated residues. V3J clonotypes were defined as sequences sharing an identical inferred V gene, J gene, and CDR3 amino acid sequence. To compute the percentage overlap between repertoires, the number of shared unique clonotypes was divided by the size of the smaller repertoire. Repertoire richness was assessed with RTK rarefaction, the Chao1 estimator, and Recon v2.1 estimates of unobserved clonotypes. For all TCRbeta clonotypes obtained by the gDNA method from a few donors, generation probabilities were computed with OLGA. As stored in TCRdb, this immuneACCESS dataset retains in-frame rearrangements with V and J assigned. A fraction of the clones does not appear; measured against another copy, unresolved V genes explain less than half of the discrepancy, and the remainder lacks a known reason. The DNA was the basis for D and trimming; V, J and clone size are from that table. This sample has about 700,000 clones in its table, and roughly nine tenths of those were observed once. Approximately 24% of the sample rests with the top ten.

Study-wide conclusions, independent of this receptor: Roughly 5.2% of naive CD4, 3% to 3.5% of naive CD8, about 2.4% of memory CD4, and around 0.42% of memory CD8 clonotypes were shared across a few donors. Even with the large sequencing depth, rarefaction of the sorted-subset datasets indicated that sequencing was incomplete. Sampling was restricted to blood, and TCR repertoires in tissues likely differ from the TCR repertoires found in blood. Estimated clonotype richness was generally larger for naive than for memory subsets. Based on pairwise subsampling, the degree of clonotype sharing among donors was expected to be affected by sequencing depth. Higher generation probabilities were observed for clonotypes shared by all four sorted-subset donors than for non-shared clonotypes. The genetic and exposure-history diversity represented was limited by the small number of donors.

Concerning this clone: The antigen it recognizes is unknown. Base quality data are lacking; no much larger clone is found one base away. This CDR3 is also generated by other DNA sequences in the sample.

The V end gives up 1 base and the J end 3 bases, leaving 3 bases in the junction not matched to a gene. Including cysteine and phenylalanine, the CDR3 has 15 amino acids. Kept here is only the CDR3 DNA, which spans 45 bases and is read in frame from base 1. The germline V gene sets CDR1 to LGHNA and CDR2 to YSLEER. CD8 naive samples consisted of CD45RO-negative cells that were positively selected for CCR7, yielding a CD45RA+CCR7+ population without TemRA cells. The donors were healthy, HIV-negative adults with no recently reported acute infections or vaccinations. All donors were Caucasian adults living in Nashville, Tennessee, USA. Blood was obtained by leukapheresis, after which PBMCs were separated by Ficoll-Histopaque density gradient centrifugation and cryopreserved in liquid nitrogen vapor phase. Purity and quantity of every magnetically sorted T cell population were checked by analytical flow cytometry. Each sorted fraction had its genomic DNA isolated and then quantified by UV absorbance on a Nanodrop 2000c.

The sequenced material came from naive CD8+ T cells sorted from blood. The sample's cell subset or site label, in plain terms: CD45RA+CCR7+. The clonotype was recovered from a young man in good health. Recombination joined TRBV4-3 with TRBJ2-1; 7 central bases correspond to TRBD1. The nucleotide sequence reads TGCGCCAGCAGCCAAGGAACAGGGGACTACAATGAGCAGTTCTTC. This sequence encodes CASSQGTGDYNEQFF.